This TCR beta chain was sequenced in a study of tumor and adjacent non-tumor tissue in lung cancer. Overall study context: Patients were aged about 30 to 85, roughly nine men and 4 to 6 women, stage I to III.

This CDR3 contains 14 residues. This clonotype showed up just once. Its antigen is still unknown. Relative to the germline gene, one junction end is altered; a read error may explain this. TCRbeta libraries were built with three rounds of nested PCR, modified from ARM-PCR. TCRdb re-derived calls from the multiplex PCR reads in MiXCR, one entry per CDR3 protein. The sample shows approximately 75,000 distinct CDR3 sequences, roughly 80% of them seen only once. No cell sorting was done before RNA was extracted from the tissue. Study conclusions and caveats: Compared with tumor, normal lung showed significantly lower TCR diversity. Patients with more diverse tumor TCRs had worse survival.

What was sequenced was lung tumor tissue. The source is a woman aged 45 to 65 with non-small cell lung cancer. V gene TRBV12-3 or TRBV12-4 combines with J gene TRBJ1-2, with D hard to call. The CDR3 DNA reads TGTGCCAGCAGTTTAGGGGGAGCTAACCATGGCTACACCTTC. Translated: CASSLGGANHGYTF.